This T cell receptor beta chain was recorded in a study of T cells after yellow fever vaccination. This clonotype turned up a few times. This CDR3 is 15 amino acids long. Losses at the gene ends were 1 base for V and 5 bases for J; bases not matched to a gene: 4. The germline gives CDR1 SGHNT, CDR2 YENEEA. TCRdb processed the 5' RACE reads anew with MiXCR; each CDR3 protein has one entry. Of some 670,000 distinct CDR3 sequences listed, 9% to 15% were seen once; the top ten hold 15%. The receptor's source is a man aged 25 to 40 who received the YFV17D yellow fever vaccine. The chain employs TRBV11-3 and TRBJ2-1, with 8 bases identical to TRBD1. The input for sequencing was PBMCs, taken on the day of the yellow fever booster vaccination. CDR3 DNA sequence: TGTGCCAGCAGCTTAGGGGGACAGGTCAACAATGAGCAGTTCTTC. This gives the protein CASSLGGQVNNEQFF. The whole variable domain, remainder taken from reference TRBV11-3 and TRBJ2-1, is EAGVVQSPRYKIIEKKQPVAFWCNPISGHNTLYWYLQNLGQGPELLIRYENEEAVDDSQLPKDRFSAERLKGVDSTLKIQPAELGDSAVYLCASSLGGQVNNEQFFGPGTRLTVL.